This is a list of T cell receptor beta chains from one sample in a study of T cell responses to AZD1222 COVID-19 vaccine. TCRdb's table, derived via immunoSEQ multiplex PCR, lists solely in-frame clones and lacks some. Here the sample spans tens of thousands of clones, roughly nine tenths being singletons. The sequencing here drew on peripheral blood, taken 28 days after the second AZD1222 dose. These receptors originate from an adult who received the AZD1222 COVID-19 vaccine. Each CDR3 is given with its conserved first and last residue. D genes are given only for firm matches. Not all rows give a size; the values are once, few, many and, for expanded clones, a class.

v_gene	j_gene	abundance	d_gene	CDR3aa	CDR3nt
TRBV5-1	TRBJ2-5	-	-	CASSPNGGSGETQYF	TGCGCCAGCAGCCCAAACGGGGGTTCGGGCGAGACCCAGTACTTC
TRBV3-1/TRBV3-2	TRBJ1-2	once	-	CASSQGNPGSNYGYTF	TGTGCCAGCAGCCAAGGGAATCCGGGGTCTAACTATGGCTACACCTTC
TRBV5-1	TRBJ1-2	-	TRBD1	CASSEGQIYGYTF	TGCGCCAGCAGCGAGGGACAGATCTATGGCTACACCTTC
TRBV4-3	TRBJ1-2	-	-	CASSQEVSGGGYGYTF	TGCGCCAGCAGCCAAGAGGTCTCTGGGGGCGGCTATGGCTACACCTTC
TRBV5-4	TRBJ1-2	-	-	CASSLRLSNKGGYTF	TGTGCCAGCAGCTTGCGGCTCTCAAATAAAGGAGGCTACACCTTC
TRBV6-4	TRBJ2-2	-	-	CASSPDRLNTGELFF	TGTGCCAGCAGCCCCGACAGGTTAAACACCGGGGAGCTGTTTTTT
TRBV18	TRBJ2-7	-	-	CASSRGGGGLSYEQYF	TGTGCCAGCTCACGGGGAGGCGGGGGCCTCTCCTACGAGCAGTACTTC
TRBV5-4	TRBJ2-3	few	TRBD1	CASSLPGTGSDTQYF	TGTGCCAGCAGCTTACCCGGGACAGGGTCAGATACGCAGTATTTT
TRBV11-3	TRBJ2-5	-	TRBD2	CASSLAPAGGGETQYF	TGTGCCAGCAGCTTAGCGCCAGCGGGAGGGGGAGAGACCCAGTACTTC
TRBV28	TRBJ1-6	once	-	CASSPVQGVDSPLHF	TGTGCCAGCAGTCCGGTGCAGGGAGTTGATTCACCCCTCCACTTT
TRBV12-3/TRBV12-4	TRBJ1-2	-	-	CASSPRANYGYTF	TGTGCCAGCAGTCCCCGAGCCAACTATGGCTACACCTTC
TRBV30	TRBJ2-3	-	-	CAWSVALDTQYF	TGTGCCTGGAGTGTAGCGCTAGATACGCAGTATTTT
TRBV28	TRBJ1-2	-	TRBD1	CASSSTGVEGFGYTF	TGTGCCAGCAGTTCCACAGGGGTGGAGGGTTTTGGCTACACCTTC
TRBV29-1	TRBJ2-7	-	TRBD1	CSVWGERDRAYEQYF	TGCAGCGTGTGGGGCGAACGGGACAGGGCCTACGAGCAGTACTTC